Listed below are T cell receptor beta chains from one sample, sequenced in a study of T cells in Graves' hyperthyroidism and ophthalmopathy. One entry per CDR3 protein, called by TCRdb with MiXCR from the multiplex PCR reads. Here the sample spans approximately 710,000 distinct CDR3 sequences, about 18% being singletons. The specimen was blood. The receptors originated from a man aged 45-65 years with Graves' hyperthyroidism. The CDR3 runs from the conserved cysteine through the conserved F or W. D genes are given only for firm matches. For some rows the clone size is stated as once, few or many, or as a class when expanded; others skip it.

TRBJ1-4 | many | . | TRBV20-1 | CSAIRGGATNEKLFF | TGCAGTGCTATCAGAGGTGGAGCAACTAATGAAAAACTGTTTTTT
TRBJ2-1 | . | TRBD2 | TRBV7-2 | CASSLQREVEQFF | TGTGCCAGCAGCTTACAGCGGGAGGTTGAGCAGTTCTTC
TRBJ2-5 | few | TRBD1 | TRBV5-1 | CASSSQGSQETQYF | TGCGCCAGCAGCTCACAGGGGTCTCAAGAGACCCAGTACTTC
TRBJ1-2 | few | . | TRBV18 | CASSPGELSNYGYTF | TGTGCCAGCTCACCAGGGGAACTTTCTAACTATGGCTACACCTTC
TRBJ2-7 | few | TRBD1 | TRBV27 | CASRAKDRSPHYEQYF | TGTGCCAGCAGGGCTAAGGACAGGTCTCCCCACTACGAGCAGTACTTC
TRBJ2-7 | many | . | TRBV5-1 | CASRVGERDNYEQYF | TGCGCCAGCAGAGTGGGGGAGCGGGACAACTACGAGCAGTACTTC
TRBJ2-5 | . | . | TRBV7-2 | CASSSLGGRQETQYF | TGTGCCAGCAGCTCGCTTGGGGGGAGGCAAGAGACCCAGTACTTC
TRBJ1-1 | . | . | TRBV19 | CASSDPQGRTEAFF | TGTGCCAGTAGTGATCCTCAGGGTCGCACTGAAGCTTTCTTT
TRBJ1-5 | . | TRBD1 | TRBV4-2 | CASSQVQGTFQPQHF | TGTGCCAGCAGCCAAGTACAGGGGACTTTTCAGCCCCAGCATTTT
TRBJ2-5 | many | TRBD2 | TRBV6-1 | CASSYSGLAAQETQYF | TGTGCCAGCAGTTATTCCGGACTAGCGGCTCAAGAGACCCAGTACTTC
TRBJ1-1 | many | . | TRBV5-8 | CASSLLEWNTEAFF | TGTGCCAGCAGCTTACTGGAGTGGAACACTGAAGCTTTCTTT
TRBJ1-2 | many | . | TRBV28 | CASGPRAGLGGYTF | TGTGCCAGCGGTCCCCGAGCAGGGCTAGGCGGCTACACCTTC
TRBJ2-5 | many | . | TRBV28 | CASSLLDTQGPQETQYF | TGTGCCAGCAGTTTATTAGACACGCAGGGGCCCCAAGAGACCCAGTACTTC
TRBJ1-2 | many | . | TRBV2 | CASSGPDSLYGYTF | TGTGCCAGCAGTGGACCCGACTCCCTCTATGGCTACACCTTC
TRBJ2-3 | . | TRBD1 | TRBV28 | CASSSRETGTADTLKVPNTDTQYF | TGTGCCAGCAGCTCTCGAGAGACCGGGACAGCGGATACCTTAAAAGTCCCCAACACAGATACGCAGTATTTT
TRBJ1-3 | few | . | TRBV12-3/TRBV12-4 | CAWAGAGNTIYF | TGTGCCTGGGCTGGGGCTGGAAACACCATATATTTT
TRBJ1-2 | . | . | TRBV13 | CASSLARGTSNYGYTF | TGTGCCAGCAGCTTAGCTCGGGGGACCTCTAACTATGGCTACACCTTC
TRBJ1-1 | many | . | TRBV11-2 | CASSFSPNTEAFF | TGTGCCAGCAGCTTCTCCCCGAACACTGAAGCTTTCTTT
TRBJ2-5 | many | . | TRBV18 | CASSPGAETQYF | TGTGCCAGCTCACCAGGGGCAGAGACCCAGTACTTC
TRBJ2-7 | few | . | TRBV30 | CAWSGYEQYF | TGTGCCTGGAGTGGCTACGAGCAGTACTTC
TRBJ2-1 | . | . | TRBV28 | CASSSYRVAYNEQFF | TGTGCCAGCAGTTCCTACAGGGTGGCCTACAATGAGCAGTTCTTC
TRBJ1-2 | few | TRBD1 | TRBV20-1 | CRAFTGQGGYGYTF | TGCCGTGCATTTACCGGACAGGGGGGCTATGGCTACACCTTC
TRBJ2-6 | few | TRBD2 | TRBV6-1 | CASSPGTSGRSGANVLTF | TGTGCCAGCAGTCCCGGGACTAGCGGGAGGTCTGGGGCCAACGTCCTGACTTTC
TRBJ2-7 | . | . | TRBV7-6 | CASSPQQGLEGEQYF | TGTGCCAGCAGCCCACAACAGGGACTGGAAGGCGAGCAGTACTTC
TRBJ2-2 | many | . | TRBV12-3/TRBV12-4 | CASTPRARNTGELFF | TGTGCCAGCACCCCCCGAGCAAGGAACACCGGGGAGCTGTTTTTT
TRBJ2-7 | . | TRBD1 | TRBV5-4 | CASSYDRVNYEQYF | TGTGCCAGCAGCTACGACAGGGTAAACTACGAGCAGTACTTC
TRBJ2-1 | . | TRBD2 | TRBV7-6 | CASSFNGGINEQFF | TGTGCCAGCAGCTTTAACGGGGGGATCAATGAGCAGTTCTTC
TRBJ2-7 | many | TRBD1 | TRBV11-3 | CASSSEQGYEQYF | TGTGCCAGCAGCTCGGAACAGGGGTACGAGCAGTACTTC
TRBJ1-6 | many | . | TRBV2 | CASSGTGKHNSPLHF | TGTGCCAGCAGCGGGACGGGGAAACATAATTCACCCCTCCACTTT